This TCR beta chain was captured in a study of cytomegalovirus exposure and HLA in healthy donors. Study as a whole: Around 180 million T cells yielded some 120 million unique TCR beta sequences in earlier analysis. Study results and limitations: Most TCR sequences were rare, but some public TCRs occurred in many donors. 87-base-pair reads could not separate some V segments, including TRBV6-2 and TRBV6-3.

About this clone itself: No antigen is known for it.

Although they were nominally healthy when sampled, donors likely had unrecorded immune exposures. Per the germline V gene, CDR1 is MDHEN and CDR2 is SYDVKM. The CDR3 contains 15 residues. Trimming stripped 4 bases from V and 0 bases from J, with 10 bases between. PCR employed 60 Vbeta and 13 Jbeta primers. The data were produced by immunoSEQ multiplex PCR, yet TCRdb's version contains in-frame clones alone and is incomplete. The top ten hold around 6% of the sample, which has about 210,000 clones, about four fifths seen once. This chain links TRBV28 with TRBJ2-1; possibly TRBD2 for D (6 bases). The sequence was collected from a man in his forties or fifties in good health and CMV-seropositive. The source material was PBMCs. The CDR3 is CASSSTRSSYNEQFF. The CDR3 region has the DNA TGTGCCAGCAGTTCGACTAGGAGCTCCTACAATGAGCAGTTCTTC.